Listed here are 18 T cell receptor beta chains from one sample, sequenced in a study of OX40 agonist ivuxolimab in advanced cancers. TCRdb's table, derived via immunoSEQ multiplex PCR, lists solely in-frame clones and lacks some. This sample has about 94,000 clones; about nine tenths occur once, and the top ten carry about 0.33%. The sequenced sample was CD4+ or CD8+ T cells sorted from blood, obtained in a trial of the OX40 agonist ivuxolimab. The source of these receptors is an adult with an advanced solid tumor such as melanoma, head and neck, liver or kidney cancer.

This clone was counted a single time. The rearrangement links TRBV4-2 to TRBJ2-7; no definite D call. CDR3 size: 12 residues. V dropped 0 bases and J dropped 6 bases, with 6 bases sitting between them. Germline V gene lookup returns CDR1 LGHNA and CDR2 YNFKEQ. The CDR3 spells CASSQDGVEQYF. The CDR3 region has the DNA TGTGCCAGCAGCCAAGATGGAGTCGAGCAGTACTTC.

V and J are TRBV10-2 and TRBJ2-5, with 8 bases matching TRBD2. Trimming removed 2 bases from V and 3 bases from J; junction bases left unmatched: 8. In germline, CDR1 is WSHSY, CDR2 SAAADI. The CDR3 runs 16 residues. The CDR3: CASSEHAGGPEETQYF. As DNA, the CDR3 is TGCGCCAGCAGTGAGCATGCGGGGGGCCCTGAAGAGACCCAGTACTTC.

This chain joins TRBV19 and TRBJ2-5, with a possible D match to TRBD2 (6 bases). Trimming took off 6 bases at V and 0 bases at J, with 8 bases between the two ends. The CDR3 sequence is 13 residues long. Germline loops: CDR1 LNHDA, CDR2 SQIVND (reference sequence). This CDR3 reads CASSGGYQETQYF. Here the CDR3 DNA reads TGTGCCAGTAGCGGGGGATACCAAGAGACCCAGTACTTC.

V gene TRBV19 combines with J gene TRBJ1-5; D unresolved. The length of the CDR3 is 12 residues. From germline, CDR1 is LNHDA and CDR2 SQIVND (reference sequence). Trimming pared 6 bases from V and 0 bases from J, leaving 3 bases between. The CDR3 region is CASRLSNQPQHF. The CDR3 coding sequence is TGTGCCAGTAGACTTAGCAATCAGCCCCAGCATTTT. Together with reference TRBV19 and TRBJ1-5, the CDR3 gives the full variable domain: DGGITQSPKYLFRKEGQNVTLSCEQNLNHDAMYWYRQDPGQGLRLIYYSQIVNDFQKGDIAEGYSVSREKKESFPLTVTSAQKNPTAFYLCASRLSNQPQHFGDGTRLSIL.

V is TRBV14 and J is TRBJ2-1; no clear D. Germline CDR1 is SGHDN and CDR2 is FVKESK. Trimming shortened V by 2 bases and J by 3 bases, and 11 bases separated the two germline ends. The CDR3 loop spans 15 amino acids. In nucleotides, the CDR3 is TGTGCCAGCAGCCAATCCGGTTTACTCTACAATGAGCAGTTCTTC. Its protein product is CASSQSGLLYNEQFF. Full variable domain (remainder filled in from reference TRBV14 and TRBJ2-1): EAGVTQFPSHSVIEKGQTVTLRCDPISGHDNLYWYRRVMGKEIKFLLHFVKESKQDESGMPNNRFLAERTGGTYSTLKVQPAELEDSGVYFCASSQSGLLYNEQFFGPGTRLTVL.

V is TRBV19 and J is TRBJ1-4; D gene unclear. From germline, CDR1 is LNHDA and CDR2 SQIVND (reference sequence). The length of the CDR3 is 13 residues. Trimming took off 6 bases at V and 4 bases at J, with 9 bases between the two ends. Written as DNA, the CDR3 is TGTGCCAGTAGAGGCAGCCTTAATGAAAAACTGTTTTTT. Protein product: CASRGSLNEKLFF.

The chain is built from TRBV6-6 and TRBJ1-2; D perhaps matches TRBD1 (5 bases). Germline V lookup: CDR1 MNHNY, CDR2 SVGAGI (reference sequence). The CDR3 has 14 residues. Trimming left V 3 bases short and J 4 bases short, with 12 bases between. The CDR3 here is CASSYKGPVYGYTF. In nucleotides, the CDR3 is TGTGCCAGCAGTTATAAGGGGCCGGTCTATGGCTACACCTTC.

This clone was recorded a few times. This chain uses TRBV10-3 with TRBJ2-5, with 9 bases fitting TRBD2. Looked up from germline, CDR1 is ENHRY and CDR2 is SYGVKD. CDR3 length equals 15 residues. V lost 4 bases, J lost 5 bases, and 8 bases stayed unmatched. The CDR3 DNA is TGTGCCATCAGTGGGCTAGCGGGGACCTCGGAGACCCAGTACTTC. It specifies CAISGLAGTSETQYF.

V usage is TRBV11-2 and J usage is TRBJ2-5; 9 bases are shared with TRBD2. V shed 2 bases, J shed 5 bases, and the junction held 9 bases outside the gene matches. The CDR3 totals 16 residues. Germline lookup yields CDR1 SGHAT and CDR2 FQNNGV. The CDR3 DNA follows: TGTGCCAGCAGCTTAATGGTTAGCGGGGGTTTGGAGACCCAGTACTTC. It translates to CASSLMVSGGLETQYF.

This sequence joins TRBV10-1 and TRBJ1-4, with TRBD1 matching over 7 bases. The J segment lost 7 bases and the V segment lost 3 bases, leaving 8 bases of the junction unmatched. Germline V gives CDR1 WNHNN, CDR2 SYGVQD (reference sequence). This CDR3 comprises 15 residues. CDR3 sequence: CASSEGTGVAEKLFF. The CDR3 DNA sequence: TGCGCCAGCAGTGAAGGCACAGGGGTCGCTGAAAAACTGTTTTTT.

The CDR3 sequence is CASTYQPGRTDTQYF. In DNA, the CDR3 is TGTGCCAGCACCTACCAACCGGGGCGCACAGATACGCAGTATTTT. The chain employs TRBV21-1 and TRBJ2-3. TRBV21-1 is described as a pseudogene. The CDR3 covers 15 residues.

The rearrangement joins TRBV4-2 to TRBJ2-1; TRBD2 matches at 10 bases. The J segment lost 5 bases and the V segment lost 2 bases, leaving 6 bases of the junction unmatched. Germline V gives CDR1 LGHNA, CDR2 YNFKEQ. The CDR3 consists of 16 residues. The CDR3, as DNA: TGTGCCAGCAGCCAATATGAAAGCGGGGGGGACAATGAGCAGTTCTTC. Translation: CASSQYESGGDNEQFF.

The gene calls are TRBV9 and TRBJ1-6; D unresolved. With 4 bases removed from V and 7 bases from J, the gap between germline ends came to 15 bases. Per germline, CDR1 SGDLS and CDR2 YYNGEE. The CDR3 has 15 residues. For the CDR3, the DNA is TGTGCCAGCAGCCCCCAGCGAGGAGGCAATTCACCCCTCCACTTT. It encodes CASSPQRGGNSPLHF.

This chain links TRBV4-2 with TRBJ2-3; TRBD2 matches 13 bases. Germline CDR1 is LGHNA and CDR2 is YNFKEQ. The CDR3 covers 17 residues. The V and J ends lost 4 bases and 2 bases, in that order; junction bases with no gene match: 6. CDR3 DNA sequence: TGTGCCAGCAGCCCGACTAGCGGGGGGAGCCTCACAGATACGCAGTATTTT. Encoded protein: CASSPTSGGSLTDTQYF.

The CDR3 is CASKEGRLAYGYTF. CDR3 DNA sequence: TGTGCCAGCAAGGAGGGCCGTCTCGCCTATGGCTACACCTTC. The J gene is TRBJ1-2, the V gene TRBV27; no definite D call. Germline V lookup: CDR1 MNHEY, CDR2 SMNVEV (reference sequence). The CDR3 sequence is 14 residues long. V shed 7 bases and J shed 4 bases, with 16 bases lying between them.

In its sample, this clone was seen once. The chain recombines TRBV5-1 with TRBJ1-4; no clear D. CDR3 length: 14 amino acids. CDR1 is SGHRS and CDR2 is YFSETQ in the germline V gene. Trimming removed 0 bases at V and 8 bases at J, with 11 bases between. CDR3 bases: TGCGCCAGCAGCTTGGAGGTGAGCGGGGAAAAACTGTTTTTT. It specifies CASSLEVSGEKLFF.

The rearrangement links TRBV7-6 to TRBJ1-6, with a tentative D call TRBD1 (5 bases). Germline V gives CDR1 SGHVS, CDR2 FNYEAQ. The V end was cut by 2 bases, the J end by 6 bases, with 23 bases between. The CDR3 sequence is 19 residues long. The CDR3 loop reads CASSLLLGDPSILNSPLHF. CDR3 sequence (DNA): TGTGCCAGCAGCTTACTTCTAGGGGACCCAAGTATTCTTAATTCACCCCTCCACTTT.

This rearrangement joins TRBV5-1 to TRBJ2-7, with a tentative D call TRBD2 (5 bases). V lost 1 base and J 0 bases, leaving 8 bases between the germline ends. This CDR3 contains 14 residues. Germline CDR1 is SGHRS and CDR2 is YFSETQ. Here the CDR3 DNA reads TGCGCCAGCAGCTTGACTAGAACCTCCTACGAGCAGTACTTC. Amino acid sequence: CASSLTRTSYEQYF.